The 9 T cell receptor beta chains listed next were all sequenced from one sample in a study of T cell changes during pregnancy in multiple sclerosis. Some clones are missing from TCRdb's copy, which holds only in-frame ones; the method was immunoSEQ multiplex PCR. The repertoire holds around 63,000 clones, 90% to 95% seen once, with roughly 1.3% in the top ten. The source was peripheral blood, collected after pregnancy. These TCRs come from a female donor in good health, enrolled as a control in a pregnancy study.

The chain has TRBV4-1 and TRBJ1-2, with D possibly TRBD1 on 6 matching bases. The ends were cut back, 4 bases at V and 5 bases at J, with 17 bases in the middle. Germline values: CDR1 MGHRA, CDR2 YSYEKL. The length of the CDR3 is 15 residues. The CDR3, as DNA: TGCGCCAGCAGCCTTCCGATCAGGGGCAGATATGGCTACACCTTC. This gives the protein CASSLPIRGRYGYTF.

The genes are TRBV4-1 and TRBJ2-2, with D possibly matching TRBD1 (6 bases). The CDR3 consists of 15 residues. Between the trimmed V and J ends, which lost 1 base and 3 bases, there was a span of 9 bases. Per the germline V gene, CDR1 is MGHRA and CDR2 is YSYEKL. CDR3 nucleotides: TGCGCCAGCAGCCAAGCTCAGGGGCACACCGGGGAGCTGTTTTTT. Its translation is CASSQAQGHTGELFF.

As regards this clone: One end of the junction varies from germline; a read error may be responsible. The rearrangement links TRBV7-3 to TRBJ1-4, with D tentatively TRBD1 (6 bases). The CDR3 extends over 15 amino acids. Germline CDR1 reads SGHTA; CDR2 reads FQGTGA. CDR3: CASSLRQVTDEKLFF. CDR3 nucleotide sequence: TGTGCCAGCAGCCTCAGACAGGTAACTGATGAAAAACTGTTTTTT.

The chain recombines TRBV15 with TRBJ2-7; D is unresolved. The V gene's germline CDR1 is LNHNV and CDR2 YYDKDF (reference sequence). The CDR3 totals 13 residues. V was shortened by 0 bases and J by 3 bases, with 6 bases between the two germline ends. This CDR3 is CATSRDSYYEQYF. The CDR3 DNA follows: TGTGCCACCAGCAGAGACAGTTACTACGAGCAGTACTTC.

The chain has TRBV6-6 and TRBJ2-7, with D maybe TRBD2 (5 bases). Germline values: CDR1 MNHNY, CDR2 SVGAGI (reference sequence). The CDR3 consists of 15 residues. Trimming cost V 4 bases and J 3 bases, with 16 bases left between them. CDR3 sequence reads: CASSFDTGIIYEQYF. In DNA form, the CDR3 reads TGTGCCAGCAGTTTCGATACCGGGATCATCTACGAGCAGTACTTC.

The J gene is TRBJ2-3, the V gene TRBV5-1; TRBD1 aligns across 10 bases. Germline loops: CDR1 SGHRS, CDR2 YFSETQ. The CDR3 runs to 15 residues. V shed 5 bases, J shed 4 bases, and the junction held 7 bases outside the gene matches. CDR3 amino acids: CASRVTGGIADTQYF. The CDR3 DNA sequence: TGCGCCAGCAGGGTGACAGGGGGCATCGCAGATACGCAGTATTTT. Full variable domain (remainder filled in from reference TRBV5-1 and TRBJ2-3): KAGVTQTPRYLIKTRGQQVTLSCSPISGHRSVSWYQQTPGQGLQFLFEYFSETQRNKGNFPGRFSGRQFSNSRSEMNVSTLELGDSALYLCASRVTGGIADTQYFGPGTRLTVL.

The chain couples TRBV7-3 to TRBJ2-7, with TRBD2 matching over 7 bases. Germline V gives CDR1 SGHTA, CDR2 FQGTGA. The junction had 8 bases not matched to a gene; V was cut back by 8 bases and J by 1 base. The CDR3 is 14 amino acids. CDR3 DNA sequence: TGTGCCAGCTCAAAGGGTAGCGGGTCCTACGAGCAGTACTTC. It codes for CASSKGSGSYEQYF.

Here the CDR3 DNA reads TGTGCCAGCAGCACCAGGACAGGGCATGGCTACACCTTC. Amino acid sequence: CASSTRTGHGYTF. The chain joins TRBV7-8 to TRBJ1-2; 8 positions match TRBD1. V lost 5 bases, J lost 6 bases, and 5 bases stayed unmatched. The germline V gene encodes CDR1 SGHVS and CDR2 FQNEAQ. The CDR3 is made up of 13 amino acids.

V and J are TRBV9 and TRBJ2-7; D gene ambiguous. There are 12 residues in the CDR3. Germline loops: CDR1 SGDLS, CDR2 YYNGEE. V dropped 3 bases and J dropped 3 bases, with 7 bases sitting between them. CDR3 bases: TGTGCCAGCAGCGGCTCAGGCTACGAGCAGTACTTC. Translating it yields CASSGSGYEQYF.